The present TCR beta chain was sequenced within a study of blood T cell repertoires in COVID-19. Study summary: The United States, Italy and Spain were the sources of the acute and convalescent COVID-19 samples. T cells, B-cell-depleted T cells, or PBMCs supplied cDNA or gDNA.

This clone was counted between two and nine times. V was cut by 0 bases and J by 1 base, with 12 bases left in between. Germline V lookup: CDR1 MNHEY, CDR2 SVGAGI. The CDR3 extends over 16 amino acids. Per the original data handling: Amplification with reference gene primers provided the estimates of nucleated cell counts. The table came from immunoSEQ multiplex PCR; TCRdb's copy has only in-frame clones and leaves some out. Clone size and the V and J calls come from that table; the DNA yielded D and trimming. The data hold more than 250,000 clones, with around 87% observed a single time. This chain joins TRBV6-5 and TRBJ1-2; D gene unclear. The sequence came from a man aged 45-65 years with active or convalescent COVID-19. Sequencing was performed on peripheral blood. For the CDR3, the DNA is TGTGCCAGCAGTTACTCGTGGGCACCAGTTAACTATGGCTACACCTTC. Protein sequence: CASSYSWAPVNYGYTF.